A selection of T cell receptor beta chains follows, all from one sample in a study of T cells of healthy individuals. A single record per CDR3 protein comes from TCRdb applying MiXCR to the 5' RACE reads. This sample yields more than 85,000 distinct CDR3 sequences, of which approximately 18% are seen a single time; more than 5.5% belongs to the top ten. The receptors were gathered from a human donor in good health. The CDR3 runs from the conserved cysteine through the conserved F or W. A D gene is named only where the DNA matches it firmly.

cdr3_aa v_call d_call
CASSHNPNRGLNEQFF TRBV12-3/TRBV12-4 TRBD1
CASRQGTSRQYF TRBV6-2/TRBV6-3 NA
CATSLGRNPYNEQFF TRBV15 TRBD2
CASSQEPAGGTDTQYF TRBV4-3 TRBD2
CASSQPGTGGKDTQYF TRBV14 TRBD1
CASRPSGGAGDTQYF TRBV7-8 TRBD2
CASSLAAVSGPTDTQYF TRBV7-2 NA
CASSQGRDRGYEQYF TRBV14 TRBD1
CASSLIEGTQNGYTF TRBV7-9 NA
CSVESGGSNYGYTF TRBV29-1 NA
CASSQEGGALGNEQFF TRBV4-3 NA
CSARGSGANVLTF TRBV29-1 NA
CATRLGSGSSDTQYF TRBV15 TRBD2
CASSYSNAGGSYYEQYF TRBV6-6 TRBD2
CASSLLGQDNNEQFF TRBV11-2 NA
CATSKVGDQPQHF TRBV15 NA
CASKRQGLAETQYF TRBV28 TRBD2
CSETTGYTDTQYF TRBV29-1 NA
CASSPSGPTNSPLHF TRBV18 NA
CASSLDTFYEQYF TRBV5-1 NA
CASRVGATPTYEQYF TRBV28 NA
CASTYSGANQPQHF TRBV6-2/TRBV6-3 NA
CARGDRGPYEQYF TRBV27 TRBD1
CASRGTSKSYEQYF TRBV6-2/TRBV6-3 TRBD2